Detailed here is one T cell receptor (beta chain). V was shortened by 0 bases and J by 3 bases, with 6 bases between the two germline ends. The CDR3 sequence is 13 residues long. Germline loops: CDR1 MNHNY, CDR2 SVGAGI (reference sequence). The entry originates in a study of OX40 agonist ivuxolimab in advanced cancers. Measured with immunoSEQ multiplex PCR; TCRdb has only the in-frame clones, and not every one. This table has about 35,000 clones, nearly 75% appearing once. Autoimmune disease history or systemic immunosuppression disqualified patients. The chain carries TRBV6-6 and TRBJ2-7; no definite D call. Source: CD4+ or CD8+ T cells sorted from blood, taken in a trial of the OX40 agonist ivuxolimab. This clonotype was obtained from an adult with an advanced solid tumor such as melanoma, head and neck, liver or kidney cancer. The CDR3 DNA follows: TGTGCCAGCAGTTACTCGACTTACTACGAGCAGTACGTC. As protein: CASSYSTYYEQYV.